This entry concerns a single T cell receptor (beta chain). Its matching antigen is unknown. TCR beta CDR3 regions were amplified from RNA transcripts. When the TCR CDR3 underwent first-round RT-PCR, the HTBI primer set was used. TCRdb processed the multiplex PCR reads anew with MiXCR; each CDR3 protein has one entry. Of 300,000 to 400,000 distinct CDR3 sequences in the sample, around a sixth are singletons; the top ten hold around 40%. The data were taken from a study of T cells in Graves' hyperthyroidism and ophthalmopathy. The overall study: Peripheral blood was taken when the disease was first diagnosed, before any treatment began.

V lost 7 bases, J lost 7 bases, and 7 bases stayed unmatched. Germline loops: CDR1 MNHNS, CDR2 SASEGT. The CDR3 spans 13 residues. Study-wide findings and caveats: Most clonotypes expanded in the thyroid (above 0.001) were also present in blood.

At least 3 on the Clinical Activity Score was recorded for ophthalmopathy patients, who also had NOSPECS grade at least 4 and duration under 3 months. The PBMCs were taken from more than 8 ml of fresh peripheral blood. This receptor was taken from a young man with Graves' ophthalmopathy. The gene calls are TRBV6-1 and TRBJ1-2; the match to TRBD1 covers 9 bases. Specimen: blood. The chain's CDR3 is CASKEQGAGGYTF. CDR3 DNA sequence: TGTGCCAGCAAAGAACAGGGGGCTGGTGGCTACACCTTC.